The rows below give T cell receptor beta chains drawn from one sample of a study of blood T cell repertoires in COVID-19. Using immunoSEQ multiplex PCR, the repertoire was profiled, and TCRdb retains in-frame clones only, with some absent. The data hold about 140,000 clones, with just under 90% observed a single time. Sequencing was done on a sample of peripheral blood. The receptors come from a woman aged 50 to 60 with active or convalescent COVID-19. Both conserved end residues are part of each CDR3. The D gene is left open where the match is weak. Clone size, where shown, is once, few, many, or a class for clones that have expanded.

j_call	v_call	clone_size	d_call	cdr3_nt	cdr3_aa
TRBJ2-7	TRBV11-1	NA	TRBD2	TGTGCCAGCAGCCCCCAAGCGGGATCGGCCTACGAGCAGTACTTC	CASSPQAGSAYEQYF
TRBJ2-6	TRBV24-1	once	NA	TGTGCCACCAGTGACCCGACAGGTGTTGGGGCCAACGTCCTGACTTTC	CATSDPTGVGANVLTF
TRBJ1-1	TRBV6-5	NA	NA	TGTGCCAGCAGTTACCAACAGGGAATGCTTGACACTGAAGCTTTCTTT	CASSYQQGMLDTEAFF
TRBJ1-2	TRBV27	NA	NA	TGTGCCAGCGCGAGTATCCACTTTAACTATGGCTACACCTTC	CASASIHFNYGYTF
TRBJ1-1	TRBV4-2	once	TRBD1	TGTGCCAGCAGCCAAACAGGGGGAATGGCTGAAGCTTTCTTT	CASSQTGGMAEAFF
TRBJ2-5	TRBV5-1	NA	TRBD2	TGCGCCAGCAGCTCACCCCCGGGACTAAGTATGGAGACCCAGTACTTC	CASSSPPGLSMETQYF
TRBJ2-1	TRBV9	NA	TRBD1	TGTGCCAGCAGCGCCGTCGGACAGGGAGGAAATGAGCAGTTCTTC	CASSAVGQGGNEQFF
TRBJ2-1	TRBV18	NA	NA	TGTGCCAGCTCACCGCCCAGCAATGAGCAGTTCTTC	CASSPPSNEQFF
TRBJ1-1	TRBV27	NA	NA	TGTGCCAACAAACGGGGCGGGAAGGCTGAAGCTTTCTTT	CANKRGGKAEAFF
TRBJ2-1	TRBV28	NA	TRBD2	TGTGCCAGCAGTGGACTAGCGGGAGGCCCTCTCTCCAATGAGCAGTTCTTC	CASSGLAGGPLSNEQFF
TRBJ1-1	TRBV10-2	NA	NA	TGCGCCAGCAGCTCGAGCAGGGCTGAGAACACTGAAGCTTTCTTT	CASSSSRAENTEAFF
TRBJ2-6	TRBV3-1/TRBV3-2	NA	NA	TGTGCCAGCAGCTTCGGACTCTCTGGGGCCAACGTCCTGACTTTC	CASSFGLSGANVLTF
TRBJ1-2	TRBV6-2/TRBV6-3	NA	TRBD1	TGTGCCAGCAGCAAGGACAGGGTCTATGGCTACACCTTC	CASSKDRVYGYTF
TRBJ2-1	TRBV9	NA	NA	TGTGCCAGCTCCAAGACAGCCAGACATTACAATGAGCAGTTCTTC	CASSKTARHYNEQFF
TRBJ1-1	TRBV19	NA	TRBD1	TGTGCCAGTAGTATCGACAGGGCCACTGAAGCTTTCTTT	CASSIDRATEAFF
TRBJ2-7	TRBV3-1/TRBV3-2	NA	TRBD2	TGTGCCAGCAGCCAATTCGGGACTAGCGGGGGGCGCGAGCAGTACTTC	CASSQFGTSGGREQYF
TRBJ2-2	TRBV4-3	NA	TRBD1	TGCGCCAGCAGACTAACAGGGGGCTTCGGGGAGCTGTTTTTT	CASRLTGGFGELFF
TRBJ1-3	TRBV5-5	NA	TRBD1	TGTGCCAGCAGCTCGGACCCTCGACAGGGGTCTGGAAACACCATATATTTT	CASSSDPRQGSGNTIYF
TRBJ2-7	TRBV18	NA	TRBD1	TGTGCCAGCTCACCCTTAGGACAGGGTTACGAGCAGTACTTC	CASSPLGQGYEQYF
TRBJ2-3	TRBV28	NA	TRBD2	TGTGCCAGCAGCAGAGGACTAGCGGGAGCAGATACGCAGTATTTT	CASSRGLAGADTQYF
TRBJ2-7	TRBV18	once	NA	TGTGCCAGCTCACCACCGATTCCGGGAAGCTCCTACGAGCAGTACTTC	CASSPPIPGSSYEQYF
TRBJ1-1	TRBV27	NA	TRBD1	TGTGCCAGCAGCCCCTCCCCAGGGGGCACTGAAGCTTTCTTT	CASSPSPGGTEAFF
TRBJ2-5	TRBV12-3/TRBV12-4	NA	NA	TGTGCCAGCAGTTTAGGTACTCACGAGACCCAGTACTTC	CASSLGTHETQYF
TRBJ1-6	TRBV5-1	NA	NA	TGCGCCAGCAGCTTAGAAGGGGATATTTCACCCCTCCACTTT	CASSLEGDISPLHF
TRBJ1-2	TRBV23-1	NA	NA	TGCGCCAGCAGTCACCCCCCCAAGATCAGGCCAGCTAACTATGGCTACACCTTC	CASSHPPKIRPANYGYTF